One sample yielded the 31 T cell receptor beta chains listed below, sequenced in a study of cytomegalovirus exposure and HLA in healthy donors. Vbeta (60) and Jbeta (13) primers were used in the PCR. Clones were read by immunoSEQ multiplex PCR, and TCRdb kept only the in-frame ones, dropping some. The listing contains under 200,000 clones. The sample was PBMCs. The source of these receptors is a man younger than 40 in good health and CMV-seronegative.

The V gene is TRBV7-3, the J gene TRBJ1-4, with D unclear. The CDR3 totals 15 residues. With 5 bases removed from V and 6 bases from J, the gap between germline ends came to 16 bases. The germline V gene encodes CDR1 SGHTA and CDR2 FQGTGA. This CDR3 reads CASSLGRAKDEKLFF. In DNA, the CDR3 is TGTGCCAGCAGCCTAGGGAGGGCAAAAGATGAAAAACTGTTTTTT.

The chain couples TRBV9 to TRBJ2-2, with 8 bases that match TRBD1. Unmatched junction bases numbered 6, after V lost 6 bases and J lost 5 bases. CDR1 is SGDLS and CDR2 is YYNGEE in the germline V gene. The length of the CDR3 is 14 residues. The CDR3 DNA follows: TGTGCCAGCACCGGACAGGGAGTTACCGGGGAGCTGTTTTTT. Translating gives CASTGQGVTGELFF.

The V call is TRBV30, the J call TRBJ2-1; 8 positions agree with TRBD2. The junction had 5 bases not matched to a gene; V was cut back by 5 bases and J by 8 bases. Germline CDR1 is GTSNPN and CDR2 is SVGIG (reference sequence). The length of the CDR3 is 12 residues. The CDR3 DNA sequence: TGTGCCTGGGCCGGCGGGAGGTATGAGCAGTTCTTC. This codes for CAWAGGRYEQFF.

The chain combines TRBV9 with TRBJ1-1; no reliable D call. V dropped 3 bases and J dropped 1 base, with 19 bases sitting between them. CDR3 length equals 17 residues. Germline CDR1 SGDLS, CDR2 YYNGEE. CDR3 coding DNA: TGTGCCAGCAGCGCCCCGGCACCAAAGCCAGGGAACACTGAAGCTTTCTTT. Encoded protein: CASSAPAPKPGNTEAFF.

The chain has TRBV6-1 and TRBJ2-5; 14 nucleotides match TRBD2. Matching the DNA end better, TRBJ2-7 makes the J call doubtful. CDR1 and CDR2 (germline): MNHNS, SASEGT. This CDR3 is 17 amino acids long. The CDR3 DNA is TGTGCCAGCAGTGTAAGGACTAGCGGGGGGCCAGGCTACGAGCAGTACTTC. It yields the protein CASSVRTSGGPGYEQYF.

The V gene is TRBV25-1, the J gene TRBJ2-7, with D possibly being TRBD1 (6 bases). Trimming removed 4 bases at V and 6 bases at J, with 16 bases between. From germline, CDR1 is MGHDK and CDR2 SYGVNS. This CDR3 contains 14 residues. The CDR3 loop is CASSVTGWFGEQYF. CDR3 nucleotide sequence: TGTGCCAGCAGTGTAACAGGGTGGTTCGGCGAGCAGTACTTC.

The V gene is TRBV7-2, the J gene TRBJ1-5, with a weak D call TRBD1 (5 bases). Germline V gives CDR1 SGHTA, CDR2 FQGNSA. V was cut by 5 bases and J by 7 bases, with 21 bases left in between. The CDR3 contains 16 residues. The CDR3 DNA reads TGTGCCAGCAGCCCCGCGATGCGGGGGTCCAACCAGCCCCAGCATTTT. Protein product: CASSPAMRGSNQPQHF.

The V and J genes are TRBV7-2 and TRBJ1-5, with D unresolved. V was clipped by 2 bases and J by 3 bases, with 8 bases between them. In germline, CDR1 is SGHTA, CDR2 FQGNSA. CDR3 length: 14 amino acids. Written as DNA, the CDR3 is TGTGCCAGCAGCTTATGGGCTATCAATCAGCCCCAGCATTTT. Protein: CASSLWAINQPQHF.

The CDR3 reads CASSAGQGPYGYTF. The CDR3 bases are TGTGCCAGCAGCGCGGGACAGGGGCCGTATGGCTACACCTTC. The chain couples TRBV9 to TRBJ1-2, with 10 bases identical to TRBD1. CDR3 size: 14 residues. The germline gives CDR1 SGDLS, CDR2 YYNGEE. V lost 3 bases and J lost 5; bases outside the gene matches: 4.

This chain links TRBV18 with TRBJ2-3; D remains ambiguous. The CDR3 is 15 residues long. Germline lookup yields CDR1 KGHSH and CDR2 LQKENI. The V end lost 2 bases, the J end lost 4 bases, and 13 bases lay between the germline ends. The chain's CDR3 is CASSPNPKPADTQYF. The CDR3 coding sequence is TGTGCCAGCTCACCAAATCCAAAACCGGCAGATACGCAGTATTTT.

The rearrangement uses TRBV15 and TRBJ1-1, with a possible D match to TRBD1 (5 bases). The CDR3 is made up of 14 amino acids. Germline V gene lookup returns CDR1 LNHNV and CDR2 YYDKDF (reference sequence). Trimming cost V 1 base and J 4 bases, with 10 bases left between them. CDR3 loop: CATSRGAGITEAFF. Here the CDR3 DNA reads TGTGCCACCAGCAGAGGGGCAGGGATCACTGAAGCTTTCTTT. The full variable domain, with the rest looked up from reference TRBV15 and TRBJ1-1, is DAMVIQNPRYQVTQFGKPVTLSCSQTLNHNVMYWYQQKSSQAPKLLFHYYDKDFNNEADTPDNFQSRRPNTSFCFLDIRSPGLGDTAMYLCATSRGAGITEAFFGQGTRLTVV.

The chain couples TRBV28 to TRBJ1-5; 9 bases line up with TRBD1. This CDR3 is built from 15 residues. V dropped 6 bases and J dropped 6; count of bases not matched to a gene: 9. Germline loops: CDR1 MDHEN, CDR2 SYDVKM. The CDR3 DNA follows: TGTGCCAGCAGCCCCGGGACAGGGATAGGTCAGCCCCAGCATTTT. Amino acids: CASSPGTGIGQPQHF.

This chain uses TRBV18 with TRBJ2-3, with 8 bases matching TRBD1. V was clipped by 6 bases and J by 1 base; unmatched bases: 12. Germline CDR1 and CDR2: KGHSH and LQKENI. This CDR3 is built from 17 residues. The chain's CDR3 is CASSRDDQGAGTDTQYF. The CDR3 DNA reads TGTGCCAGCTCGCGGGACGACCAGGGGGCCGGCACAGATACGCAGTATTTT.

This chain links TRBV5-1 with TRBJ2-1, with 7 positions matching TRBD2. Germline trimming cut 1 base from V and 7 bases from J; bases unmatched to any gene: 2. The CDR3 totals 13 residues. CDR1 is SGHRS, CDR2 YFSETQ, per germline. The CDR3: CASSLPAGNEQFF. CDR3 sequence (DNA): TGCGCCAGCAGCTTGCCAGCGGGGAATGAGCAGTTCTTC. Based on the CDR3 plus reference TRBV5-1 and TRBJ2-1, the full variable domain is KAGVTQTPRYLIKTRGQQVTLSCSPISGHRSVSWYQQTPGQGLQFLFEYFSETQRNKGNFPGRFSGRQFSNSRSEMNVSTLELGDSALYLCASSLPAGNEQFFGPGTRLTVL.

This chain uses TRBV5-1 with TRBJ2-5, with D possibly being TRBD2 (5 bases). The closer fit of TRBJ2-7 to the DNA end suggests the J call may be wrong. Germline CDR1 SGHRS, CDR2 YFSETQ. This CDR3 comprises 12 residues. CDR3 protein: CASSGRGYEQYF. Here the CDR3 DNA reads TGCGCCAGCAGTGGTCGGGGTTACGAGCAGTACTTC.

With regard to this clone: Other DNA sequences from this sample encode an identical CDR3 as well. The rearrangement uses TRBV5-4 and TRBJ2-1, with D possibly being TRBD1 (5 bases). Germline assignment: CDR1 SGHNT and CDR2 YYREEE (reference sequence). This CDR3 contains 15 residues. The ends were cut back, 1 base at V and 1 base at J, with 9 bases in the middle. The CDR3 DNA follows: TGTGCCAGCAGCTTGAGGGGCAGTTCCTACAATGAGCAGTTCTTC. Its translation: CASSLRGSSYNEQFF.

The chain carries TRBV7-2 and TRBJ1-5; unclear D gene. This CDR3 region has 16 residues. Looked up from germline, CDR1 is SGHTA and CDR2 is FQGNSA. Trimming left V 0 bases short and J 1 base short, with 10 bases between. CDR3 coding DNA: TGTGCCAGCAGCTTAGCTTCGGCGGGGAGCAATCAGCCCCAGCATTTT. Its protein product is CASSLASAGSNQPQHF.

This chain joins TRBV28 and TRBJ2-3; 9 nucleotides agree with TRBD1. The CDR3 has 15 amino acids. The germline gives CDR1 MDHEN, CDR2 SYDVKM. Trimming at V came to 3 bases and at J to 1 base, leaving 2 bases not matched to a gene. The CDR3 spells CASSLGQGGTDTQYF. As DNA, the CDR3 is TGTGCCAGCAGTTTGGGACAGGGAGGCACAGATACGCAGTATTTT.

This clone counts as medium-sized by frequency. The chain has TRBV6-5 and TRBJ1-5; D is perhaps TRBD1 (5 bases). This CDR3 is 16 amino acids long. Germline V gene sequence: CDR1 MNHEY, CDR2 SVGAGI. V was trimmed by 3 bases and J by 6 bases, leaving 18 bases between them. The chain's CDR3 is CASSYTGSGGSQPQHF. As DNA, the CDR3 is TGTGCCAGCAGTTATACAGGCTCCGGAGGGAGTCAGCCCCAGCATTTT.

The V gene is TRBV19, the J gene TRBJ2-5, with a weak D call TRBD2 (6 bases). Germline V gene sequence: CDR1 LNHDA, CDR2 SQIVND (reference sequence). The length of the CDR3 is 16 residues. Trimming stripped 1 base from V and 2 bases from J, with 14 bases between. The CDR3 DNA reads TGTGCCAGTAGTATAGGGGGTGGGGGACTGCAAGAGACCCAGTACTTC. Amino acid sequence: CASSIGGGGLQETQYF.

The chain links TRBV27 to TRBJ2-1, with 7 bases fitting TRBD1. The V gene's germline CDR1 is MNHEY and CDR2 SMNVEV (reference sequence). The V gene end was trimmed by 7 bases and the J gene end by 3 bases; junction bases not matched to a gene: 9. The CDR3 is 15 residues long. CDR3 DNA: TGTGCCAGCATAACGAGAGGGGGCTACTACAATGAGCAGTTCTTC. Its translation is CASITRGGYYNEQFF.

The chain carries TRBV4-2 and TRBJ2-7; 7 bases align to TRBD1. The CDR3 covers 14 residues. Germline CDR1 is LGHNA and CDR2 is YNFKEQ. V was pared by 4 bases and J by 7 bases, with 10 bases of the junction left unmatched. CDR3 amino acids: CASSPNRGSGEQYF. CDR3 nucleotides: TGTGCCAGCAGCCCAAACAGGGGCAGTGGGGAGCAGTACTTC.

This sequence joins TRBV19 and TRBJ1-2; possible D gene TRBD1, 5 bases. V lost 0 bases, J lost 2 bases, and 19 bases lay in between. In germline, CDR1 is LNHDA, CDR2 SQIVND (reference sequence). The CDR3 sequence is 18 residues long. In DNA form, the CDR3 reads TGTGCCAGTAGTATAGATTCCTCTGAAGGGGCCCCGAACTATGGCTACACCTTC. This translates into CASSIDSSEGAPNYGYTF.

This sequence joins TRBV7-9 and TRBJ2-1; 8 positions agree with TRBD1. V was pared by 5 bases and J by 6 bases, with 15 bases of the junction left unmatched. The CDR3 totals 17 residues. Germline V gene lookup returns CDR1 SEHNR and CDR2 FQNEAQ (reference sequence). The CDR3 DNA is TGTGCCAGCAGCCTAAAGGACAGGGTACGAGGGACCAATGAGCAGTTCTTC. It encodes CASSLKDRVRGTNEQFF.

The rearrangement uses TRBV9 and TRBJ1-2; D uncertain. This CDR3 region has 14 residues. Germline CDR1 is SGDLS and CDR2 is YYNGEE. V was shortened by 0 bases and J by 4 bases, with 10 bases between the two germline ends. The CDR3 region has the DNA TGTGCCAGCAGCGTAGAAGGAGGTACCTATGGCTACACCTTC. It specifies CASSVEGGTYGYTF. Full variable domain (missing parts from reference TRBV9 and TRBJ1-2): DSGVTQTPKHLITATGQRVTLRCSPRSGDLSVYWYQQSLDQGLQFLIQYYNGEERAKGNILERFSAQQFPDLHSELNLSSLELGDSALYFCASSVEGGTYGYTFGSGTRLTVV.

This chain joins TRBV2 and TRBJ1-1; TRBD1 might be the D (5 bases). Germline lookup yields CDR1 SNHLY and CDR2 FYNNEI. This CDR3 spans 14 amino acids. Trimming removed 6 bases from V and 1 base from J, with 12 bases in between. The CDR3 bases are TGTGCCAGCAGGAAAGACAGCCAGAACACTGAAGCTTTCTTT. This translates into CASRKDSQNTEAFF.

J is TRBJ1-2 and V is TRBV15; D gene ambiguous. This CDR3 is 14 amino acids long. Per germline, CDR1 LNHNV and CDR2 YYDKDF (reference sequence). The ends were cut back, 0 bases at V and 2 bases at J, with 7 bases in the middle. CDR3 bases: TGTGCCACCAGCAGAGATACGGGGAACTATGGCTACACCTTC. This codes for CATSRDTGNYGYTF.

The chain is built from TRBV11-3 and TRBJ1-4; D remains ambiguous. V lost 6 bases and J lost 3, with 14 bases in between. The CDR3 runs 15 residues. Germline CDR1 SGHNT, CDR2 YENEEA. The CDR3 reads CASRPAGFPNEKLFF. The CDR3 bases are TGTGCCAGCAGGCCCGCCGGGTTTCCTAATGAAAAACTGTTTTTT.

This sequence joins TRBV6-4 and TRBJ1-6; no firm D call. Looked up from germline, CDR1 is MRHNA and CDR2 is SNTAGT. Trimming stripped 6 bases from V and 7 bases from J, with 16 bases between. CDR3 length: 15 residues. The CDR3 spells CASSEAWASNSPLHF. CDR3 nucleotides: TGTGCCAGCAGCGAAGCCTGGGCCTCGAATTCACCCCTCCACTTT.

The chain employs TRBV5-1 and TRBJ1-2; 8 bases are shared with TRBD1. The V and J ends lost 6 bases and 8 bases, in that order; junction bases with no gene match: 9. This CDR3 is 13 amino acids long. The V gene's germline CDR1 is SGHRS and CDR2 YFSETQ. The CDR3 nucleotides are TGCGCCAGCAAAGAAGAGACAGGGGCCGGCTACACCTTC. Translating it yields CASKEETGAGYTF.

The chain has TRBV6-1 and TRBJ2-5, with D possibly being TRBD2 (7 bases). In germline, CDR1 is MNHNS, CDR2 SASEGT. This CDR3 spans 15 amino acids. The V end was cut by 4 bases, the J end by 3 bases, with 15 bases between. The DNA of the CDR3 is TGTGCCAGCAGTGGGGGAGGGTCAGGGGAAGAGACCCAGTACTTC. Protein: CASSGGGSGEETQYF.